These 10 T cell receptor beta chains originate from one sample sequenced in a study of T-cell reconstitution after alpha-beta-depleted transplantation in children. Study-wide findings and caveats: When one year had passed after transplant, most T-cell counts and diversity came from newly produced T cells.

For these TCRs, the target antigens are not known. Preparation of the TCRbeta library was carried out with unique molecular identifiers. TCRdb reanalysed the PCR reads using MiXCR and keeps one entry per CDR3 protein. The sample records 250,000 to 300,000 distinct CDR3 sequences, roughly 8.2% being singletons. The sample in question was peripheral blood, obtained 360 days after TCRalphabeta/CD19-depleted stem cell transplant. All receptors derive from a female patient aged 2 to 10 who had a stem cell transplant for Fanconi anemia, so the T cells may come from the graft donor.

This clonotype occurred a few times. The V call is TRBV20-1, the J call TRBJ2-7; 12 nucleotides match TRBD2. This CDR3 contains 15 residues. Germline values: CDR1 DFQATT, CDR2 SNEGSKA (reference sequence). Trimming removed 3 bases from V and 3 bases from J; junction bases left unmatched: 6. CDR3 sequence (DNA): TGCAGTGCTAGCGGACTAGCGGGGCCGGGCTACGAGCAGTACTTC. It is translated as CSASGLAGPGYEQYF.

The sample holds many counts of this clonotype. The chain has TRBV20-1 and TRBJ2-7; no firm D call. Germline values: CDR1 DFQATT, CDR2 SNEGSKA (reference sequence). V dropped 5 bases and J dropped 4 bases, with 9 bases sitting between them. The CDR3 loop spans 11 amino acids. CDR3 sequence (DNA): TGCAGTGCTTTGGACCGATACGAGCAGTACGTC. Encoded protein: CSALDRYEQYV.

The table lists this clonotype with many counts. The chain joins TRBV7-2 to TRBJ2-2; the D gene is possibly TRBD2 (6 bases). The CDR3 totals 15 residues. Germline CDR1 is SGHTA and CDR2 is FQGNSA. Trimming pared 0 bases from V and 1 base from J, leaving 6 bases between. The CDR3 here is CASSLAGGNTGELFF. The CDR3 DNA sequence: TGTGCCAGCAGCTTAGCGGGGGGGAACACCGGGGAGCTGTTTTTT.

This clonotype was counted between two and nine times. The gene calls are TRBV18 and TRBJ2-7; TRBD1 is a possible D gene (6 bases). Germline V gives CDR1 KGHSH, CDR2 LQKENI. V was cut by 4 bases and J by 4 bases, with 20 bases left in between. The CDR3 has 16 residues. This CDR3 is CASSLPPGQLLYEQYF. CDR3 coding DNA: TGTGCCAGCTCACTACCTCCGGGACAACTACTTTACGAGCAGTACTTC.

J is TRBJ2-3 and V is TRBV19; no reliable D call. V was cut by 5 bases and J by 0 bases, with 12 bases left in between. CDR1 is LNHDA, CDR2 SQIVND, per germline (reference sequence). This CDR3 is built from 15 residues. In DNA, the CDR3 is TGTGCCAGTAGTGGGCGTGGCGCTAGCACAGATACGCAGTATTTT. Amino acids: CASSGRGASTDTQYF. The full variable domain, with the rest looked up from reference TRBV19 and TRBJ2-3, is DGGITQSPKYLFRKEGQNVTLSCEQNLNHDAMYWYRQDPGQGLRLIYYSQIVNDFQKGDIAEGYSVSREKKESFPLTVTSAQKNPTAFYLCASSGRGASTDTQYFGPGTRLTVL.

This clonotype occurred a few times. CDR3 protein: CASTPMGVSYGYTF. CDR3 nucleotide sequence: TGCGCCAGCACCCCGATGGGGGTTTCCTATGGCTACACCTTC. The V call is TRBV5-1, the J call TRBJ1-2; D is perhaps TRBD1 (5 bases). V was cut by 6 bases and J by 4 bases, with 16 bases left in between. Per germline, CDR1 SGHRS and CDR2 YFSETQ. This CDR3 is 14 amino acids long.

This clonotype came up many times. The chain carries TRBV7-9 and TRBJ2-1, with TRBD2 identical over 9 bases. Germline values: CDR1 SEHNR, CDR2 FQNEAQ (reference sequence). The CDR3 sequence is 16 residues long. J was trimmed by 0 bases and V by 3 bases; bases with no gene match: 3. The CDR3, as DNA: TGTGCCAGCAGCTTCCTTAGCGGGAGCTCCTACAATGAGCAGTTCTTC. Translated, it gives CASSFLSGSSYNEQFF.

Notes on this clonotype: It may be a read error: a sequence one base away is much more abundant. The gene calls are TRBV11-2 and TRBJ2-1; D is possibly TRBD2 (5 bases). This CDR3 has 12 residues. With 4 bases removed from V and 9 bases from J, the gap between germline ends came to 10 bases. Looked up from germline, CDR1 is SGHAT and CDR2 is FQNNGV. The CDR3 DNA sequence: TGTGCCAGCAGCTCTGAGGGCCCTGAGCAGTTCTTC. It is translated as CASSSEGPEQFF.

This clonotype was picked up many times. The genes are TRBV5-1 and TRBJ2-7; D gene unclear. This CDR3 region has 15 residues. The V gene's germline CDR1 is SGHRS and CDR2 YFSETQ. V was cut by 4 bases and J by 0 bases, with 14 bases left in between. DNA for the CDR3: TGCGCCAGCAGCCAAGCATCCTTTAGCTCCTACGAGCAGTACTTC. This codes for CASSQASFSSYEQYF.

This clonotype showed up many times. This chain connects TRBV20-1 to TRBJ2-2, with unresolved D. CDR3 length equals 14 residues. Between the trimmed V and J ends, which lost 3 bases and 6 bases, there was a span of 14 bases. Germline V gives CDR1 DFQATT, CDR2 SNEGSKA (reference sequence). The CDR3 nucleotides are TGCAGTGCTAGGAGGACCCCCGGGTCCGGGGAGCTGTTTTTT. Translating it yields CSARRTPGSGELFF.